This T cell receptor (beta chain) originates from a study of identical twins. Study findings and constraints: The analysis was cross-sectional rather than longitudinal within donors.

Each CDR3 protein gets one entry after TCRdb re-called the 5' RACE reads with MiXCR. The table has under 900,000 distinct CDR3 sequences, roughly 18% seen once. Trimming cost V 3 bases and J 0 bases, with 10 bases left between them. CDR3 length: 15 residues. This clonotype was counted a few times. Antigen: not known. These same data were also listed under a study on T cells expressing NK-cell markers. From that study: Most of the eight sequenced donors were classified as HCMV-seropositive, and one was classified as seronegative. These clonotypes additionally ranked first within the CD3+CD56-NKG2C+ fraction of a few donors.

This chain connects TRBV12-3 or TRBV12-4 to TRBJ2-3; unclear D gene. The receptor's source is a woman between 18 and 29 years old in good health. Sequenced input: PBMCs. CDR3 residues: CASSFYRASTDTQYF. CDR3 nucleotide sequence: TGTGCCAGCAGTTTCTACCGCGCTAGCACAGATACGCAGTATTTT.